This TCR beta chain was captured by sequencing in a study of blood T cells in healthy people across ages. Study-level findings and limits: A strong correlation was seen between TCR beta diversity and naive T cell percentage. A roughly linear age-dependent decrease characterized TCR beta diversity per million T cells. There were more naive CD4+ cells and higher diversity in long-lived donors than in aged donors.

Remarks on this clonotype: No antigen is known for it.

V lost 6 bases and J lost 5; bases outside the gene matches: 10. This CDR3 comprises 15 residues. Alongside a J-beta primer mix, a sample-barcoded 5' primer served in a second PCR lasting roughly 7 to 12 cycles. All cDNA molecules were each tagged by a template-switch adaptor with 12 random nucleotides. TCRdb independently ran MiXCR on the 5' RACE reads; one entry per CDR3 protein. Of 750,000 or so distinct CDR3 sequences in the sample, 20% to 30% were seen once. These data also formed part of another study, on T cells of mothers and their children.

Sequenced sample: blood. This sequence was found in a boy younger than 18 in good health. This rearrangement joins TRBV12-3 or TRBV12-4 to TRBJ2-7, with 10 bases that match TRBD2. For the CDR3, the DNA is TGTGCCAGCAGCCCAGCGGGAGGGCCTGTGGACGAGCAGTACTTC. Protein sequence: CASSPAGGPVDEQYF.